In its sample, the clone carrying this TCR beta chain was seen many times. Its antigen remains unidentified. Breast cancer patients provided tissue from their axillary draining lymph nodes. This specimen belongs to a study of breast tumors, draining lymph nodes, adjacent tissues. CDR3 length: 13 amino acids. The germline V gene encodes CDR1 SGHTA and CDR2 FQGNSA. The V end was cut by 2 bases, the J end by 2 bases, with 7 bases between. Each CDR3 protein gets one entry after TCRdb re-called the multiplex PCR reads with MiXCR. This sample has 150,000 to 200,000 distinct CDR3 sequences; approximately 31% occur once, and the top ten carry about 4.5%. Study-wide findings and caveats: Tumor T cell lymph node origin was a supported hypothesis, not proven. Compared with basal-like, luminal-like tumors shared significantly more repertoire with nontumor tissue. Findings are consistent with lymph node origin and intratumoral expansion of most tumor T cells.

Input material: axillary lymph node tissue. The receptor was derived from a female donor with breast cancer. Some clones in this sample may be carry-over from other donors' samples. This chain connects TRBV7-2 to TRBJ2-7; D is uncertain. This chain's CDR3 is CASSLSTPYEQYF. The CDR3 nucleotides read TGTGCCAGCAGCTTATCGACTCCCTACGAGCAGTACTTC.